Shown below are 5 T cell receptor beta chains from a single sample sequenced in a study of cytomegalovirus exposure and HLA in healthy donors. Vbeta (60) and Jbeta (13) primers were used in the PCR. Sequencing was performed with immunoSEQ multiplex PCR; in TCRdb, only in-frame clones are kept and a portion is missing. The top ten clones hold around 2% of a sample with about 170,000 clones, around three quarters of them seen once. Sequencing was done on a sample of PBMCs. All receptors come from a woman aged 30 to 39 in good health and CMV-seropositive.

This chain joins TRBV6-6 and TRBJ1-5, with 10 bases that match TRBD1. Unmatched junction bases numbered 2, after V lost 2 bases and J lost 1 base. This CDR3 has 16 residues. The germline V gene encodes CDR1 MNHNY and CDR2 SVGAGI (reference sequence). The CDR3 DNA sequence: TGTGCCAGCAGTTACCGGGACAGGGGCAGCAATCAGCCCCAGCATTTT. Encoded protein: CASSYRDRGSNQPQHF.

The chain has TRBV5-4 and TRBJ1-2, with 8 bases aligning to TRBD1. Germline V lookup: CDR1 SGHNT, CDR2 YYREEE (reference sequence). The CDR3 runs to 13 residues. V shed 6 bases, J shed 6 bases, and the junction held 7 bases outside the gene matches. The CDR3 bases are TGTGCCAGCACCATCGGACAGGGCGATGGCTACACCTTC. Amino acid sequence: CASTIGQGDGYTF.

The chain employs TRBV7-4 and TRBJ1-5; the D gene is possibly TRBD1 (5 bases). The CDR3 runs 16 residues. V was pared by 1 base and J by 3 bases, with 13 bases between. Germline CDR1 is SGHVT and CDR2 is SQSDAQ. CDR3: CASSLGTKQVNQPQHF. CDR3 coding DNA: TGTGCCAGCAGCTTAGGGACAAAACAAGTCAATCAGCCCCAGCATTTT.

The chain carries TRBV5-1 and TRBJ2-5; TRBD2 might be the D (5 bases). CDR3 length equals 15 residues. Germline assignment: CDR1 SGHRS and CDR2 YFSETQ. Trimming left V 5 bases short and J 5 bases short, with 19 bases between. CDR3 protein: CASRQLAGTGETQYF. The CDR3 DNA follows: TGCGCCAGCAGACAACTCGCGGGTACTGGGGAGACCCAGTACTTC.

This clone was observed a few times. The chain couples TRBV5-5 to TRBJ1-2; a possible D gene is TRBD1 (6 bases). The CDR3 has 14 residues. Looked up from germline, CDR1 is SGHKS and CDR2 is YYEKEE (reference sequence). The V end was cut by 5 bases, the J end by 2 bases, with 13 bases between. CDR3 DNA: TGTGCCAGCAGGGGACATATCGGAAACTATGGCTACACCTTC. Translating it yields CASRGHIGNYGYTF.